A selection of T cell receptor beta chains follows, all from one sample in a study of T-cell memory formation after mild COVID-19. MiXCR, applied by TCRdb to the 5' RACE reads, yields one record per CDR3 protein. Here the sample spans about 150,000 distinct CDR3 sequences, about 15% being singletons. Sequenced input: PBMCs or a T cell subset sorted from them (not recorded which). All receptors come from an adult woman who had mild COVID-19 (a few samples of this study predate the infection). Cell type and time point are not known. Each CDR3 is given with its conserved first and last residue. The order of the fields is CDR3 length, D gene, J gene, clone size, V gene, CDR3 DNA, CDR3 protein. The D gene is left open where the match is weak. Rows may omit the clone size; those that give it use once, few, many or a size class.

CDR3 length: 16
D gene: TRBD2
J gene: TRBJ2-7
clone size: few
V gene: TRBV4-2
CDR3 DNA: TGTGCCACCTCGCGAGCTAGCGGGAGTGACGGGTACGAGCAGTACTTC
CDR3 protein: CATSRASGSDGYEQYF

CDR3 length: 12
D gene: TRBD1
J gene: TRBJ2-1
clone size: many
V gene: TRBV27
CDR3 DNA: TGTGCCAGCAGTTCTACCGGGACAGTAACGTTCTTC
CDR3 protein: CASSSTGTVTFF

CDR3 length: 13
D gene: NA
J gene: TRBJ2-1
clone size: NA
V gene: TRBV4-2
CDR3 DNA: TGTGCCAGCAGCCAAGATTCTGGAAATGAGCAGTTCTTC
CDR3 protein: CASSQDSGNEQFF

CDR3 length: 13
D gene: NA
J gene: TRBJ2-7
clone size: few
V gene: TRBV29-1
CDR3 DNA: TGCAGCGTTGCGCCCAGGGGCGCCTACGAGCAGTACTTC
CDR3 protein: CSVAPRGAYEQYF

CDR3 length: 15
D gene: NA
J gene: TRBJ2-7
clone size: few
V gene: TRBV9
CDR3 DNA: TGTGCCAGCAGCCCCGAAGCGGGCAGTCGCTACGAGCAGTACTTC
CDR3 protein: CASSPEAGSRYEQYF

CDR3 length: 14
D gene: TRBD2
J gene: TRBJ2-5
clone size: NA
V gene: TRBV24-1
CDR3 DNA: TGTGCCTCCGGGACTAGCGGAATAAAAGAGACCCAGTACTTC
CDR3 protein: CASGTSGIKETQYF

CDR3 length: 15
D gene: NA
J gene: TRBJ2-1
clone size: NA
V gene: TRBV4-1
CDR3 DNA: TGCGCCAGCAGCCAAGGGGTATGTCGGTACAATGAGCAGTTCTTC
CDR3 protein: CASSQGVCRYNEQFF

CDR3 length: 14
D gene: TRBD1
J gene: TRBJ1-1
clone size: many
V gene: TRBV5-5
CDR3 DNA: TGTGCCAGCAGCTTGGGGACAGGGAACACTGAAGCTTTCTTT
CDR3 protein: CASSLGTGNTEAFF

CDR3 length: 17
D gene: TRBD2
J gene: TRBJ2-5
clone size: many
V gene: TRBV4-3
CDR3 DNA: TGCGCCAGCAGCCAATTTCCGACGGAAGCGGGAGGAGAGACCCAGTACTTC
CDR3 protein: CASSQFPTEAGGETQYF

CDR3 length: 15
D gene: TRBD1
J gene: TRBJ2-1
clone size: many
V gene: TRBV3-1
CDR3 DNA: TGTGCCAGCAGCCTGAGGGGGCTCTCCTACAATGAGCAGTTCTTC
CDR3 protein: CASSLRGLSYNEQFF

CDR3 length: 12
D gene: NA
J gene: TRBJ1-1
clone size: few
V gene: TRBV20-1
CDR3 DNA: TGCAGTGCTAGAGATCTAGGCAGAGAAGCTTTCTTT
CDR3 protein: CSARDLGREAFF

CDR3 length: 13
D gene: NA
J gene: TRBJ2-1
clone size: few
V gene: TRBV7-3
CDR3 DNA: TGTGCCAGCAGCCAGGGGAGCGGCGGCGAGCAGTTCTTC
CDR3 protein: CASSQGSGGEQFF

CDR3 length: 14
D gene: TRBD1
J gene: TRBJ1-5
clone size: NA
V gene: TRBV19
CDR3 DNA: TGTGCCACCACCCAGGGGGCGAGCAATCAGCCCCAGCATTTT
CDR3 protein: CATTQGASNQPQHF

CDR3 length: 14
D gene: NA
J gene: TRBJ2-1
clone size: NA
V gene: TRBV20-1
CDR3 DNA: TGCAGTGCTAGAGGTCGTGAAGGCTACAATGAGCAGTTCTTC
CDR3 protein: CSARGREGYNEQFF

CDR3 length: 14
D gene: NA
J gene: TRBJ2-7
clone size: few
V gene: TRBV2
CDR3 DNA: TGTGCCAGCAGCAGGGGGGTGGCGGGCTACGAGCAGTACTTC
CDR3 protein: CASSRGVAGYEQYF

CDR3 length: 15
D gene: NA
J gene: TRBJ2-5
clone size: few
V gene: TRBV4-2
CDR3 DNA: TGTGCCAGCAGCCCGGGCAGGCGGGTAAGGGAGACCCAGTACTTC
CDR3 protein: CASSPGRRVRETQYF

CDR3 length: 11
D gene: NA
J gene: TRBJ2-7
clone size: NA
V gene: TRBV6-1
CDR3 DNA: TGTGCCAGCAGTGAGGCAGGTCTTATGTACTTC
CDR3 protein: CASSEAGLMYF

CDR3 length: 17
D gene: NA
J gene: TRBJ2-5
clone size: NA
V gene: TRBV2
CDR3 DNA: TGTGCCAGCAGTGAAAGAAAGACTAGTAGGCCGAAAGAGACCCAGTACTTC
CDR3 protein: CASSERKTSRPKETQYF

CDR3 length: 15
D gene: TRBD2
J gene: TRBJ2-1
clone size: NA
V gene: TRBV4-3
CDR3 DNA: TGCGCCAGCAGCCAAGATGTAAAGCGGGGAGATGAGCAGTTCTTC
CDR3 protein: CASSQDVKRGDEQFF

CDR3 length: 14
D gene: TRBD1
J gene: TRBJ2-5
clone size: NA
V gene: TRBV11-3
CDR3 DNA: TGTGCCAGCAGTAACAGGGGTACCCAAGAGACCCAGTACTTC
CDR3 protein: CASSNRGTQETQYF

CDR3 length: 12
D gene: NA
J gene: TRBJ1-1
clone size: few
V gene: TRBV30
CDR3 DNA: TGTGCCTGGATTAGGGGATGGACTGAAGCTTTCTTT
CDR3 protein: CAWIRGWTEAFF

CDR3 length: 16
D gene: TRBD1
J gene: TRBJ1-2
clone size: few
V gene: TRBV7-9
CDR3 DNA: TGTGCCAGCAGCTCGAATAGGGACAGGGGACACTATGGCTACACCTTC
CDR3 protein: CASSSNRDRGHYGYTF